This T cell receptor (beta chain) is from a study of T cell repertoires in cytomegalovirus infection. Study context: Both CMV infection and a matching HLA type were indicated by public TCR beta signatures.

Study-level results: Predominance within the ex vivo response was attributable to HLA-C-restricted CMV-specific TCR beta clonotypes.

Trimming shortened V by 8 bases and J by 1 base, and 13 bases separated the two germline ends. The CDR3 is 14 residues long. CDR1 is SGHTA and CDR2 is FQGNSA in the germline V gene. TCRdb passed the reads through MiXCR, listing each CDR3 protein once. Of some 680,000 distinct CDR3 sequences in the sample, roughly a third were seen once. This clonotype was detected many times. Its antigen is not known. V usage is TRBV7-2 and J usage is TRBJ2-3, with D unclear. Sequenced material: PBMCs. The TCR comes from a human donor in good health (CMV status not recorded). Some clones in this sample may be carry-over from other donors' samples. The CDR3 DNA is TGTGCCAGCGGTCGGGTTGGAGGCACAGATACGCAGTATTTT. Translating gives CASGRVGGTDTQYF. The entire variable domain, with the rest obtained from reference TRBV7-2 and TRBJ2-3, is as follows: GAGVSQSPSNKVTEKGKDVELRCDPISGHTALYWYRQSLGQGLEFLIYFQGNSAPDKSGLPSDRFSAERTGGSVSTLTIQRTQQEDSAVYLCASGRVGGTDTQYFGPGTRLTVL.